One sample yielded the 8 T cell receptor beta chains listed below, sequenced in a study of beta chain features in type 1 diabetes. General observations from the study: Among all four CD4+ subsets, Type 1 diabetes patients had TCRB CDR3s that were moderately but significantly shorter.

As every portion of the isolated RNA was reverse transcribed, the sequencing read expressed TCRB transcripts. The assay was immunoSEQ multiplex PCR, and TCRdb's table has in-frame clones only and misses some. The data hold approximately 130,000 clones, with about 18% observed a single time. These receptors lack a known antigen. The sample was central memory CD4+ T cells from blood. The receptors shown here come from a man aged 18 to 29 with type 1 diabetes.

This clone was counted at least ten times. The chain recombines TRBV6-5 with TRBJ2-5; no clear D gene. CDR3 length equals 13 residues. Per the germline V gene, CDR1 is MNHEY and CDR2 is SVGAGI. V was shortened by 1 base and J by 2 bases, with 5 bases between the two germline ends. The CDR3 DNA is TGTGCCAGCAGTTACTGGGAACAAGAGACCCAGTACTTC. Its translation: CASSYWEQETQYF.

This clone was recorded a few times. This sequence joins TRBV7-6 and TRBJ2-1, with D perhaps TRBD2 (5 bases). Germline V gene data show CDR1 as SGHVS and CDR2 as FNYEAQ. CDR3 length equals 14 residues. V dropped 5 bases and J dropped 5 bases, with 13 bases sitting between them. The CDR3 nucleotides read TGTGCCAGCAGCCTGAGGGCTAGAGACAATGAGCAGTTCTTC. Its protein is CASSLRARDNEQFF.

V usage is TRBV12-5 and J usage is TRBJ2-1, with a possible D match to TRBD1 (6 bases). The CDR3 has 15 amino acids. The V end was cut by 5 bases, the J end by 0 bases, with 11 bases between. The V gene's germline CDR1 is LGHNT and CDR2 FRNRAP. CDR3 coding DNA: TGTGCTAGTGGTGTGGACAGTCGCTCCTACAATGAGCAGTTCTTC. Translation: CASGVDSRSYNEQFF.

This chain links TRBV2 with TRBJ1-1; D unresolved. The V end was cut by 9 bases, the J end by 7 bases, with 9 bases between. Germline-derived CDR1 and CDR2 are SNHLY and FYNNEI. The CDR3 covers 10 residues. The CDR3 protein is CASREYEAFF. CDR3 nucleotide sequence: TGTGCCAGTCGCGAATATGAAGCTTTCTTT.

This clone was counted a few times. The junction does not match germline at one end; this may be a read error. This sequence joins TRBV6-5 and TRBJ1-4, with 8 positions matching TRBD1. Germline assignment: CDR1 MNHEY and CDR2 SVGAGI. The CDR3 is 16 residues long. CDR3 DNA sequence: TGTGCCATCAGTTACGCGACAGGGGCAACTAATGAAAAACTGTTTTTT. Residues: CAISYATGATNEKLFF.

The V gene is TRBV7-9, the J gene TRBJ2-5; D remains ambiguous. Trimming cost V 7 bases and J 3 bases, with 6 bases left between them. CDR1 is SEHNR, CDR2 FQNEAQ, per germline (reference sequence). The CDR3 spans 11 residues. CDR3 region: CASTQKETQYF. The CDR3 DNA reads TGTGCCAGCACCCAAAAAGAGACCCAGTACTTC.

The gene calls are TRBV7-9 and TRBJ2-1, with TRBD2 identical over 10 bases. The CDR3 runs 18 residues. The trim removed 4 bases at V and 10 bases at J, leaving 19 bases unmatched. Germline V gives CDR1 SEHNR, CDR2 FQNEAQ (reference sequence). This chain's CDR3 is CASSSPEYSGRALFEQFF. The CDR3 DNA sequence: TGTGCCAGCAGCTCGCCTGAGTACAGCGGGAGGGCACTATTCGAGCAGTTCTTC.

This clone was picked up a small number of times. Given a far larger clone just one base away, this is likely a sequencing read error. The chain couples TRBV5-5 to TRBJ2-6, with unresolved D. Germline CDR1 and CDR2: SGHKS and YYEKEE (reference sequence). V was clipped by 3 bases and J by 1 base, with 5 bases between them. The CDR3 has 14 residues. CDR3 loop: CASSSGSGANVLTF. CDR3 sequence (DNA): TGTGCCAGCAGCTCGGGTTCTGGGGCCAACGTCCTGACTTTC.